Listed here are 18 T cell receptor beta chains from one sample, sequenced in a study of T cells in Graves' hyperthyroidism and ophthalmopathy (dated by TCRdb to about 2019). Library preparation employed multiplex PCR. Sequenced using an Illumina HiSeq 2000. The TCR beta CDR3 regions were amplified from RNA transcripts. The first round of RT-PCR for the TCR CDR3 was performed with the HTBI primer set and the Qiagen OneStep RT-PCR kit. TCRdb passed the public sequencing reads through fastp at Q25 and MiXCR, retaining productive beta sequences. Records with the same CDR3 protein are collapsed into one entry carrying the most frequent genes and DNA. This sample comprises 300,000 to 400,000 distinct CDR3 sequences, approximately 15% of them detected only once. Of the sample, 11% falls within the top ten clones. Material: blood. The receptors shown here come from a woman aged 55-69 years with Graves' hyperthyroidism.

This clonotype has a handful of counts. This chain links TRBV5-4 with TRBJ2-1, with TRBD1 identical over 7 bases. The CDR3 totals 15 residues. With 1 base clipped from V and 2 bases from J, the junction kept 3 bases outside the gene matches. The germline gives CDR1 SGHNT, CDR2 YYREEE (reference sequence). This chain's CDR3 is CASSLQGVAYNEQFF. DNA of the CDR3: TGTGCCAGCAGCTTGCAGGGGGTAGCCTACAATGAGCAGTTCTTC. The full variable domain, with the rest looked up from reference TRBV5-4 and TRBJ2-1, is ETGVTQSPTHLIKTRGQQVTLRCSSQSGHNTVSWYQQALGQGPQFIFQYYREEENGRGNFPPRFSGLQFPNYSSELNVNALELDDSALYLCASSLQGVAYNEQFFGPGTRLTVL.

This clonotype was counted at least ten times. The genes are TRBV7-2 and TRBJ2-1, with D perhaps matching TRBD1 (7 bases). The V end was cut by 5 bases, the J end by 12 bases, with 14 bases between. From germline, CDR1 is SGHTA and CDR2 FQGNSA. The CDR3 runs to 12 residues. The CDR3 sequence: CASSAAGQMQFF. CDR3 bases: TGTGCCAGCAGCGCGGCGGGACAGATGCAGTTCTTC.

This clonotype was seen at least ten times. V gene TRBV5-1 combines with J gene TRBJ1-1; 8 positions agree with TRBD1. Per the germline V gene, CDR1 is SGHRS and CDR2 is YFSETQ. Losses at the gene ends were 0 bases for V and 1 base for J; bases not matched to a gene: 2. CDR3 length: 15 residues. The CDR3 bases are TGCGCCAGCAGCTTGGGACAGGGGTCGAACACTGAAGCTTTCTTT. It encodes CASSLGQGSNTEAFF.

In its sample, this clonotype was seen a few times. At one end the junction does not follow the germline gene, possibly because of a read error. V is TRBV3-1 and J is TRBJ2-7; TRBD2 aligns across 9 bases. This CDR3 spans 14 amino acids. Germline CDR1 is LGHDT and CDR2 is YNNKEL (reference sequence). CDR3 in DNA: TGTGCCGGCAGCCCCCATAGCGGGAGCTTCGAGCAGTGCTTC. This codes for CAGSPHSGSFEQCF.

This clonotype was seen only a few times. The chain has TRBV30 and TRBJ2-1, with a tentative D call TRBD1 (5 bases). Germline CDR1 GTSNPN, CDR2 SVGIG (reference sequence). The CDR3 extends over 12 amino acids. The germline V and J ends were trimmed by 1 base and 14 bases, with 15 bases remaining between them. As DNA, the CDR3 is TGTGCCTGGAGTGCAGGGTCGCTCGCGGAGTTCTTC. It encodes CAWSAGSLAEFF.

This clonotype was counted at least ten times. The chain is built from TRBV27 and TRBJ2-1; 8 bases align to TRBD1. The trim removed 4 bases at V and 9 bases at J, leaving 14 bases unmatched. Per germline, CDR1 MNHEY and CDR2 SMNVEV (reference sequence). The CDR3 spans 16 residues. CDR3 sequence reads: CASSSRGQVPRGEQFF. The CDR3 nucleotides read TGTGCCAGCAGTTCCAGGGGACAGGTCCCCCGGGGTGAGCAGTTCTTC.

The chain uses TRBV4-1 and TRBJ2-7, with TRBD2 identical over 8 bases. V was clipped by 5 bases and J by 7 bases; unmatched bases: 13. This CDR3 is 15 amino acids long. Germline V lookup: CDR1 MGHRA, CDR2 YSYEKL. The DNA of the CDR3 is TGCGCCAGCAGCATAACCGGGACTAGTAGTTGGGAGCAGTACTTC. Translated, it gives CASSITGTSSWEQYF.

This clonotype was seen repeatedly, ten times or more. This sequence joins TRBV27 and TRBJ1-5; 10 bases map to TRBD1. This CDR3 is 17 amino acids long. The V gene's germline CDR1 is MNHEY and CDR2 SMNVEV (reference sequence). Unmatched junction bases numbered 15, after V lost 5 bases and J lost 8 bases. CDR3 region: CASSPEGGQGIEKPQHF. CDR3 sequence (DNA): TGTGCCAGCAGTCCCGAGGGGGGACAGGGGATCGAGAAGCCCCAGCATTTT.

This chain uses TRBV7-6 with TRBJ2-1; D might be TRBD1 (6 bases). The CDR3 spans 12 residues. The germline CDR1 and CDR2 sequences are SGHVS and FNYEAQ. V was shortened by 5 bases and J by 7 bases, with 9 bases between the two germline ends. The CDR3 sequence is CASSRDTNEQFF. Written as DNA, the CDR3 is TGTGCCAGCAGCCGGGACACAAATGAGCAGTTCTTC. The entire variable domain, with the rest obtained from reference TRBV7-6 and TRBJ2-1, is as follows: GAGVSQSPRYKVTKRGQDVALRCDPISGHVSLYWYRQALGQGPEFLTYFNYEAQQDKSGLPNDRFSAERPEGSISTLTIQRTEQRDSAMYRCASSRDTNEQFFGPGTRLTVL.

This chain joins TRBV11-2 and TRBJ2-1; 12 bases are a match to TRBD1. J gave up 6 bases and V 5 bases, and 8 bases lay outside the gene matches. The germline gives CDR1 SGHAT, CDR2 FQNNGV. The CDR3 loop spans 16 amino acids. CDR3 coding DNA: TGTGCCAGCAGCCCGCCGGGACAGGGGGCAATCAATGAGCAGTTCTTC. Residues: CASSPPGQGAINEQFF.

This clonotype occurred many times. The chain carries TRBV18 and TRBJ2-3; 8 positions match TRBD1. Germline V gene data show CDR1 as KGHSH and CDR2 as LQKENI. Trimming took 3 bases from V and 5 from J; bases not matched to a gene: 10. The CDR3 is 16 amino acids. Here the CDR3 reads CASSPRRTGFLDTQYF. In DNA form, the CDR3 reads TGTGCCAGCTCACCGAGAAGGACAGGGTTTTTAGATACGCAGTATTTT.

The chain recombines TRBV19 with TRBJ2-5; no clear D gene. V was pared by 4 bases and J by 4 bases, with 10 bases between. CDR3 length: 13 amino acids. Germline V lookup: CDR1 LNHDA, CDR2 SQIVND (reference sequence). For the CDR3, the DNA is TGTGCCAGTAGTACCCGACCGGGAGAGACCCAGTACTTC. Translated, it gives CASSTRPGETQYF.

V gene TRBV19 combines with J gene TRBJ2-3; D is ambiguous. The CDR3 has 13 residues. Germline-derived CDR1 and CDR2 are LNHDA and SQIVND (reference sequence). Trimming left V 6 bases short and J 8 bases short, with 15 bases between. CDR3 sequence: CASSNGLRSTQYF. DNA for the CDR3: TGTGCCAGTAGCAACGGTCTAAGGAGTACGCAGTATTTT.

This clonotype was counted at least ten times. The chain is built from TRBV11-3 and TRBJ1-4, with 7 bases that match TRBD1. The CDR3 covers 14 residues. J was trimmed by 8 bases and V by 5 bases; bases with no gene match: 8. Germline CDR1 reads SGHNT; CDR2 reads YENEEA. Here the CDR3 reads CASSAGTAEEKLFF. The CDR3 DNA is TGTGCCAGCAGCGCCGGGACAGCGGAGGAAAAACTGTTTTTT.

Many counts were recorded for this clonotype. This sequence joins TRBV12-3 or TRBV12-4 and TRBJ2-7; D perhaps matches TRBD2 (6 bases). Trimming cost V 2 bases and J 6 bases, with 8 bases left between them. The CDR3 sequence is 12 residues long. Written as DNA, the CDR3 is TGTGCCAGCAGTTTATACGGGAGCGAGCAGTACTTC. Translating it yields CASSLYGSEQYF.

This clonotype occurred many times. J is TRBJ2-1 and V is TRBV5-1, with 7 bases lining up with TRBD2. V was pared by 4 bases and J by 2 bases, with 6 bases of the junction left unmatched. The CDR3 has 15 amino acids. Germline-derived CDR1 and CDR2 are SGHRS and YFSETQ. DNA of the CDR3: TGCGCCAGCAGCAACCCGGGACTAACCTACAATGAGCAGTTCTTC. Translated, it gives CASSNPGLTYNEQFF. The full variable domain, completed using reference TRBV5-1 and TRBJ2-1, is KAGVTQTPRYLIKTRGQQVTLSCSPISGHRSVSWYQQTPGQGLQFLFEYFSETQRNKGNFPGRFSGRQFSNSRSEMNVSTLELGDSALYLCASSNPGLTYNEQFFGPGTRLTVL.

The chain is built from TRBV3-1 and TRBJ1-1; 7 bases are shared with TRBD1. The CDR3 is 16 amino acids. V trimming: 2 bases; J trimming: 1 base; junction bases outside the gene matches: 7. CDR1 LGHDT and CDR2 YNNKEL come from the germline V gene (reference sequence). Here the CDR3 DNA reads TGTGCCAGCAGCCAACTCGGGGACAGCCGGAACACTGAAGCTTTCTTT. Protein product: CASSQLGDSRNTEAFF.

This clonotype was seen many times. V usage is TRBV7-9 and J usage is TRBJ2-1, with TRBD2 identical over 7 bases. V lost 4 bases, J lost 0 bases, and 9 bases stayed unmatched. This CDR3 comprises 17 residues. Germline V lookup: CDR1 SEHNR, CDR2 FQNEAQ (reference sequence). The CDR3, as DNA: TGTGCCAGCAGCTCGGGTTGGCGGGAGAGCTCCTACAATGAGCAGTTCTTC. Its translation: CASSSGWRESSYNEQFF.